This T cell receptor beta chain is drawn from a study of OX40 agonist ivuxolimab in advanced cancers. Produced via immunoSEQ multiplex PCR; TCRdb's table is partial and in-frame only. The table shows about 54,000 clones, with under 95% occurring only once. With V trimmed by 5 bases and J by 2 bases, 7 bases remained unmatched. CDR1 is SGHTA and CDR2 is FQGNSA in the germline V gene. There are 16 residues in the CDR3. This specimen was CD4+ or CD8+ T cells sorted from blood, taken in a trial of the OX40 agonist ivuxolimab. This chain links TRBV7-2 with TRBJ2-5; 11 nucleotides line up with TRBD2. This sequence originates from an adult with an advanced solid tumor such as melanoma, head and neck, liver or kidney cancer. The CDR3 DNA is TGTGCCAGCAGCCCATCTAGCGGGAGGAGTCAAGAGACCCAGTACTTC. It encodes CASSPSSGRSQETQYF.